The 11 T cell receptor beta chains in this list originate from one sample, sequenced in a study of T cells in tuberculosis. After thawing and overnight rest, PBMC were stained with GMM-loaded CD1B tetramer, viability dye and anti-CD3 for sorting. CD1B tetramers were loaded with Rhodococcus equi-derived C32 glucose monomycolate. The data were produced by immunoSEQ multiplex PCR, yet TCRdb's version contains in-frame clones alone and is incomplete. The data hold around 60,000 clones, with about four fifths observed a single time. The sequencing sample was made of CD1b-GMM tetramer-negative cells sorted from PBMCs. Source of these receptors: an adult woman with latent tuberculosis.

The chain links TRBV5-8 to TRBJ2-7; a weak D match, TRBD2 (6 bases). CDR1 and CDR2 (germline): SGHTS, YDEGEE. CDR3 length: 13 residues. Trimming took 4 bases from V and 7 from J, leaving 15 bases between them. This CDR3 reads CASSHRGAGEQYF. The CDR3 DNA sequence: TGTGCCAGCAGCCATCGAGGGGCGGGGGAGCAGTACTTC.

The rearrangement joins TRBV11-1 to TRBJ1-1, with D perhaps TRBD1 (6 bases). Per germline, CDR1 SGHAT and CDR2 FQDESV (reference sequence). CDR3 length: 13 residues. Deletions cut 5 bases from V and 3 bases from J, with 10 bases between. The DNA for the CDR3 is TGTGCCAGCAGCCAGCAGGGGTACACTGAAGCTTTCTTT. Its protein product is CASSQQGYTEAFF.

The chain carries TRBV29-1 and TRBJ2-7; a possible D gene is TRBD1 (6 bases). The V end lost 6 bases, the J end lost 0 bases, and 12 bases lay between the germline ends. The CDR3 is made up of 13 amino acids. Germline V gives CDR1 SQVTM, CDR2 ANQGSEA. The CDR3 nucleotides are TGCAGCGTGACGACAGGTCCCTCCTACGAGCAGTACTTC. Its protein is CSVTTGPSYEQYF.

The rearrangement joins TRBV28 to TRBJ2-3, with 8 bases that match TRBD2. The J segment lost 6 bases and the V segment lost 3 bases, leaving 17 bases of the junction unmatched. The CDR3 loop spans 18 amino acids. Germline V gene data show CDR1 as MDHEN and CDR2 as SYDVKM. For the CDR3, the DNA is TGTGCCAGCAGTTTCCCCAGCGGGGGACCAGACAAGTGGGATACGCAGTATTTT. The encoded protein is CASSFPSGGPDKWDTQYF.

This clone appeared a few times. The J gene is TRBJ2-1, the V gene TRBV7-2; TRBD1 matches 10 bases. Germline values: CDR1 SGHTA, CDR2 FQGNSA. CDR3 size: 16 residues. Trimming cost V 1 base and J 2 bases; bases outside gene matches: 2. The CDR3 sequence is CASSLVGTGAYNEQFF. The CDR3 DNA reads TGTGCCAGCAGCTTAGTGGGGACAGGGGCCTACAATGAGCAGTTCTTC. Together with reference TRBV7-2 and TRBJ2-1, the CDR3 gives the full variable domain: GAGVSQSPSNKVTEKGKDVELRCDPISGHTALYWYRQSLGQGLEFLIYFQGNSAPDKSGLPSDRFSAERTGGSVSTLTIQRTQQEDSAVYLCASSLVGTGAYNEQFFGPGTRLTVL.

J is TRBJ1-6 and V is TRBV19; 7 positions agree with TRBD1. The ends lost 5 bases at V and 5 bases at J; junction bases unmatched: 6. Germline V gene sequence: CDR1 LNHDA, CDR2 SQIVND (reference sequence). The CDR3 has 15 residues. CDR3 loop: CASSEGTANNSPLHF. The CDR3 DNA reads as TGTGCCAGTAGTGAGGGGACAGCTAATAATTCACCCCTCCACTTT.

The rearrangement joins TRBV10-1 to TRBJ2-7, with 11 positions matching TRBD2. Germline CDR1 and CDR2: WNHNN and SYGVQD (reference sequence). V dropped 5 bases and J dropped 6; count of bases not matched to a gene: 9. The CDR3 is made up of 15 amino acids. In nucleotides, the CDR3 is TGCGCCAGCAGTCCCGTAGTAGCGGGGGGGCGCGAGCAGTACTTC. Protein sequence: CASSPVVAGGREQYF.

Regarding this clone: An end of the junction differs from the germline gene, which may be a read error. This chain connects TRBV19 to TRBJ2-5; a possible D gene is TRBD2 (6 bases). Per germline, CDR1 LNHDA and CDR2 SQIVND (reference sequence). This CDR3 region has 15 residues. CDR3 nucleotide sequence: TGTGCCAGTAGTATAGAGCCGGGACTCCAAGGGACCCAGTACTTC. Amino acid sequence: CASSIEPGLQGTQYF.

The chain's CDR3 is CASSPPAGMETQYF. CDR3 bases: TGTGCCAGCTCACCACCGGCGGGGATGGAGACCCAGTACTTC. The rearrangement links TRBV18 to TRBJ2-5, with D perhaps matching TRBD2 (6 bases). Germline loops: CDR1 KGHSH, CDR2 LQKENI. Trimming removed 0 bases at V and 5 bases at J, with 10 bases between. The CDR3 consists of 14 residues.

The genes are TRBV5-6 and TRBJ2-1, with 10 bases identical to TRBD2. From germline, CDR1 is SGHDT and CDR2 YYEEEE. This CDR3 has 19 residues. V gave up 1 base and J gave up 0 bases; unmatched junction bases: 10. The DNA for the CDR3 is TGTGCCAGCAGCTTGCCAAGCGGGAGGGCCTTCAGCTCCTACAATGAGCAGTTCTTC. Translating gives CASSLPSGRAFSSYNEQFF.

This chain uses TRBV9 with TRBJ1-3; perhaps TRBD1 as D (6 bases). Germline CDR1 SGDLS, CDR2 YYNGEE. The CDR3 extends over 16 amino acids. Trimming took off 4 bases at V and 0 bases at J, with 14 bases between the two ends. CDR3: CASSPYDRSSGNTIYF. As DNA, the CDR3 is TGTGCCAGCAGCCCATACGACAGGAGCTCTGGAAACACCATATATTTT.